Following are 27 T cell receptor beta chains from one sample sequenced in a study of OX40 agonist ivuxolimab in advanced cancers. TCRdb keeps only in-frame clones here, not all; method: immunoSEQ multiplex PCR. The table has 48,000 or so clones, around 86% seen once. Source: CD4+ or CD8+ T cells sorted from blood, taken in a trial of the OX40 agonist ivuxolimab. The receptors come from an adult with an advanced solid tumor such as melanoma, head and neck, liver or kidney cancer.

The chain carries TRBV19 and TRBJ2-7; TRBD2 might be the D (6 bases). The CDR3 loop spans 13 amino acids. V was pared by 5 bases and J by 7 bases, with 15 bases between. Germline V gene data show CDR1 as LNHDA and CDR2 as SQIVND (reference sequence). The CDR3 DNA is TGTGCCAGTAGTGCCTTAATGAGCGGGGAGCAGTACTTC. Protein product: CASSALMSGEQYF. Full variable domain (missing parts from reference TRBV19 and TRBJ2-7): DGGITQSPKYLFRKEGQNVTLSCEQNLNHDAMYWYRQDPGQGLRLIYYSQIVNDFQKGDIAEGYSVSREKKESFPLTVTSAQKNPTAFYLCASSALMSGEQYFGPGTRLTVT.

This clone was picked up a small number of times. This chain links TRBV18 with TRBJ1-1; D perhaps matches TRBD1 (6 bases). V was shortened by 4 bases and J by 5 bases, with 11 bases between the two germline ends. The germline CDR1 and CDR2 sequences are KGHSH and LQKENI. The CDR3 loop spans 13 amino acids. The CDR3 reads CASSRTGLTEAFF. Here the CDR3 DNA reads TGTGCCAGCTCACGCACAGGGTTGACTGAAGCTTTCTTT.

With regard to this clone: In the same sample, other DNA sequences code for this CDR3. The V and J genes are TRBV14 and TRBJ2-7; D not certain. The germline CDR1 and CDR2 sequences are SGHDN and FVKESK. The CDR3 covers 12 residues. V shed 3 bases and J shed 1 base, with 4 bases lying between them. The CDR3 loop is CASSQESYEQYF. The CDR3 bases are TGTGCCAGCAGCCAGGAGTCCTACGAGCAGTACTTC.

The chain couples TRBV7-2 to TRBJ1-2; D is uncertain. The CDR3 loop spans 15 amino acids. CDR1 is SGHTA, CDR2 FQGNSA, per germline. Trimming pared 1 base from V and 4 bases from J, leaving 13 bases between. CDR3 coding DNA: TGTGCCAGCAGCTTAGGGGCGGGATCGGGCTATGGCTACACCTTC. Residues: CASSLGAGSGYGYTF.

The chain carries TRBV10-3 and TRBJ2-3, with D unresolved. The CDR3 runs to 15 residues. The V gene lost 3 bases and the J gene lost 4 bases, with 14 bases spanning the gap. Germline V gene sequence: CDR1 ENHRY, CDR2 SYGVKD. The CDR3 is CAISDPGKNPDTQYF. DNA of the CDR3: TGTGCCATCAGTGATCCTGGAAAGAACCCAGATACGCAGTATTTT.

The DNA for the CDR3 is TGTGCCAGCAGTGATGCGGAAGGACAGCCCCAGCATTTT. This sequence encodes CASSDAEGQPQHF. The chain has TRBV6-1 and TRBJ1-5; no clear D gene. Deletions cut 3 bases from V and 7 bases from J, with 10 bases between. The CDR3 contains 13 residues. Germline V CDR1 and CDR2: MNHNS, SASEGT.

The genes are TRBV7-2 and TRBJ2-5; 11 nucleotides align to TRBD2. The CDR3 is made up of 16 amino acids. Germline lookup yields CDR1 SGHTA and CDR2 FQGNSA. V lost 3 bases to trimming and J lost 4 bases; unmatched junction nucleotides: 7. The CDR3 sequence: CASSLLGLAAGETQYF. The CDR3 bases are TGTGCCAGCAGCTTGTTGGGACTAGCGGCGGGAGAGACCCAGTACTTC.

V is TRBV27 and J is TRBJ1-1; 10 bases agree with TRBD1. Germline CDR1 is MNHEY and CDR2 is SMNVEV (reference sequence). Unmatched junction bases numbered 1, after V lost 2 bases and J lost 7 bases. The CDR3 loop spans 13 amino acids. CDR3 sequence reads: CASSLDRGREAFF. Written as DNA, the CDR3 is TGTGCCAGCAGTTTAGACAGGGGGCGTGAAGCTTTCTTT.

The chain employs TRBV4-1 and TRBJ1-5; no firm D call. The CDR3 spans 15 residues. The germline CDR1 and CDR2 sequences are MGHRA and YSYEKL. Trimming cost V 4 bases and J 6 bases, with 16 bases left between them. The DNA of the CDR3 is TGCGCCAGCAGCCCCAGTCGCACATGGACTCAGCCCCAGCATTTT. As protein: CASSPSRTWTQPQHF.

The gene calls are TRBV2 and TRBJ1-6; 7 bases fit TRBD1. The length of the CDR3 is 15 residues. CDR1 and CDR2 (germline): SNHLY, FYNNEI. Unmatched junction bases numbered 7, after V lost 6 bases and J lost 5 bases. The DNA for the CDR3 is TGTGCCAGCAGGGGTGACAGGGCCCATAATTCACCCCTCCACTTT. This sequence encodes CASRGDRAHNSPLHF.

This rearrangement joins TRBV4-3 to TRBJ2-4; D ambiguous. This CDR3 comprises 16 residues. Germline V lookup: CDR1 LGHNA, CDR2 YSLEER. V was shortened by 0 bases and J by 0 bases, with 9 bases between the two germline ends. DNA of the CDR3: TGCGCCAGCAGCCAAGATAGCTCTCAAGCCAAAAACATTCAGTACTTC. Residues: CASSQDSSQAKNIQYF.

This chain links TRBV16 with TRBJ2-1, with TRBD1 matching over 9 bases. With V trimmed by 4 bases and J by 2 bases, 6 bases remained unmatched. The CDR3 is 16 amino acids. Germline assignment: CDR1 KGHSY and CDR2 FQNENV. The CDR3 protein is CASSPGQGGPYNEQFF. The CDR3 DNA is TGTGCCAGCAGCCCGGGACAGGGAGGTCCCTACAATGAGCAGTTCTTC.

V is TRBV6-6 and J is TRBJ1-4; TRBD1 agrees at 9 bases. Germline values: CDR1 MNHNY, CDR2 SVGAGI (reference sequence). The V segment lost 5 bases and the J segment 5 bases; nucleotides outside the gene matches: 6. This CDR3 has 15 amino acids. The chain's CDR3 is CASSPAGTGNEKLFF. Here the CDR3 DNA reads TGTGCCAGCAGTCCGGCCGGGACAGGGAATGAAAAACTGTTTTTT.

V usage is TRBV9 and J usage is TRBJ2-2; D unclear. The CDR3 spans 15 residues. Germline CDR1 SGDLS, CDR2 YYNGEE. Trimming removed 2 bases from V and 0 bases from J, with 8 bases in between. CDR3 sequence: CASSVGSANTGELFF. The CDR3 DNA sequence: TGTGCCAGCAGCGTGGGGTCAGCGAACACCGGGGAGCTGTTTTTT.

V and J are TRBV7-2 and TRBJ2-7; possibly TRBD2 for D (5 bases). V lost 1 base to trimming and J lost 0 bases, with 10 bases between them. Germline lookup yields CDR1 SGHTA and CDR2 FQGNSA. The CDR3 sequence is 15 residues long. The CDR3 here is CASSLVWESSYEQYF. The CDR3 DNA reads TGTGCCAGCAGCTTAGTATGGGAGAGCTCCTACGAGCAGTACTTC.

The V call is TRBV7-2, the J call TRBJ2-7; TRBD2 matches 8 bases. The CDR3 is 14 amino acids. The V segment lost 4 bases and the J segment 9 bases; nucleotides outside the gene matches: 11. CDR1 SGHTA and CDR2 FQGNSA come from the germline V gene. CDR3 nucleotides: TGTGCCAGCAGCTCCTCGGGGGGGGCTAATGGGCAGTACTTC. Amino acids: CASSSSGGANGQYF.

The chain recombines TRBV5-1 with TRBJ2-3; D may be TRBD1 or TRBD2 (6 bases each). Germline V gene lookup returns CDR1 SGHRS and CDR2 YFSETQ. CDR3 length equals 15 residues. Deletions cut 5 bases from V and 5 bases from J, with 18 bases between. CDR3 residues: CASRTAVGGRDTQYF. The CDR3 nucleotides read TGCGCCAGCAGAACGGCGGTGGGGGGCAGAGATACGCAGTATTTT. Supplemented by reference TRBV5-1 and TRBJ2-3, the full variable domain reads KAGVTQTPRYLIKTRGQQVTLSCSPISGHRSVSWYQQTPGQGLQFLFEYFSETQRNKGNFPGRFSGRQFSNSRSEMNVSTLELGDSALYLCASRTAVGGRDTQYFGPGTRLTVL.

This chain uses TRBV7-9 with TRBJ2-3, with 14 positions matching TRBD2. There are 18 residues in the CDR3. The ends lost 2 bases at V and 4 bases at J; junction bases unmatched: 8. In germline, CDR1 is SEHNR, CDR2 FQNEAQ (reference sequence). CDR3 protein: CASSLTGTSGGWADTQYF. CDR3 sequence (DNA): TGTGCCAGCAGCTTAACCGGGACTAGCGGGGGTTGGGCAGATACGCAGTATTTT.

The rearrangement joins TRBV27 to TRBJ2-1; 7 bases are a match to TRBD1. The V and J ends lost 3 bases and 9 bases, in that order; junction bases with no gene match: 11. The CDR3 is made up of 15 amino acids. CDR1 and CDR2 from the germline V gene are MNHEY and SMNVEV (reference sequence). The CDR3 is CASSFYARQGSEQFF. The CDR3 DNA reads TGTGCCAGCAGTTTCTACGCCCGACAGGGCAGTGAGCAGTTCTTC.

This rearrangement joins TRBV4-2 to TRBJ2-1, with 7 nucleotides matching TRBD1. This CDR3 comprises 18 residues. The V segment lost 1 base and the J segment 1 base; nucleotides outside the gene matches: 10. Looked up from germline, CDR1 is LGHNA and CDR2 is YNFKEQ. The CDR3 bases are TGTGCCAGCAGCCAAGCTACCACAGGGGTGAGATCCTACAATGAGCAGTTCTTC. This sequence encodes CASSQATTGVRSYNEQFF.

This clone has a handful of counts. Other DNA sequences in this specimen translate into the identical CDR3. The chain recombines TRBV4-1 with TRBJ1-1; tentative D call: TRBD1 (6 bases). Germline CDR1 reads MGHRA; CDR2 reads YSYEKL. There are 15 residues in the CDR3. Trimming shortened V by 1 base and J by 1 base, and 10 bases separated the two germline ends. This chain's CDR3 is CASSQGGPANTEAFF. For the CDR3, the DNA is TGCGCCAGCAGCCAAGGGGGGCCCGCGAACACTGAAGCTTTCTTT.

This clone was seen only a few times. The genes are TRBV13 and TRBJ2-3; 7 nucleotides match TRBD2. In germline, CDR1 is PRHDT, CDR2 FYEKMQ (reference sequence). Losses at the gene ends were 5 bases for V and 2 bases for J; bases not matched to a gene: 10. The CDR3 is 16 amino acids. The CDR3 DNA sequence: TGTGCCAGCAGCCCCGGGGGGAGCGGGACCACAGATACGCAGTATTTT. This sequence encodes CASSPGGSGTTDTQYF. Complete variable domain (other parts from reference TRBV13 and TRBJ2-3): AAGVIQSPRHLIKEKRETATLKCYPIPRHDTVYWYQQGPGQDPQFLISFYEKMQSDKGSIPDRFSAQQFSDYHSELNMSSLELGDSALYFCASSPGGSGTTDTQYFGPGTRLTVL.

As concerns this clone: The same CDR3 also results from other DNA sequences found in this sample. The genes are TRBV5-1 and TRBJ1-3, with a possible D match to TRBD1 (6 bases). V gave up 0 bases and J gave up 2 bases, with 6 bases separating them. CDR1 is SGHRS and CDR2 is YFSETQ in the germline V gene. This CDR3 has 14 residues. This CDR3 is CASSLGTAGNTIYF. For the CDR3, the DNA is TGCGCCAGCAGCTTGGGGACAGCTGGAAACACCATATATTTT.

This sequence joins TRBV6-5 and TRBJ2-6; D uncertain. V dropped 6 bases and J dropped 0 bases, with 9 bases sitting between them. The germline gives CDR1 MNHEY, CDR2 SVGAGI. There are 15 residues in the CDR3. The CDR3 here is CASRPRSSGANVLTF. The DNA of the CDR3 is TGTGCCAGCAGACCCCGGAGCTCTGGGGCCAACGTCCTGACTTTC.

V usage is TRBV10-3 and J usage is TRBJ1-2; 8 bases map to TRBD1. This CDR3 spans 14 amino acids. Losses at the gene ends were 6 bases for V and 4 bases for J; bases not matched to a gene: 7. Germline CDR1 and CDR2: ENHRY and SYGVKD. The CDR3 DNA reads as TGTGCCATCAGGGAAGGACAGGGATCCTATGGCTACACCTTC. It translates to CAIREGQGSYGYTF.

CDR3 coding DNA: TGTGCCAGTAGTGATCGACTAGTTAGCTCCTACAATGAGCAGTTCTTC. As protein: CASSDRLVSSYNEQFF. The rearrangement links TRBV19 to TRBJ2-1, with D possibly matching TRBD2 (6 bases). The germline V gene encodes CDR1 LNHDA and CDR2 SQIVND (reference sequence). The CDR3 extends over 16 amino acids. V was shortened by 5 bases and J by 0 bases, with 14 bases between the two germline ends.

The V call is TRBV19, the J call TRBJ2-2, with D uncertain. This CDR3 spans 15 amino acids. V lost 1 base and J 1 base, leaving 7 bases between the germline ends. Per germline, CDR1 LNHDA and CDR2 SQIVND (reference sequence). This CDR3 is CASSIGRLNTGELFF. CDR3 nucleotide sequence: TGTGCCAGTAGTATAGGAAGACTGAACACCGGGGAGCTGTTTTTT. Supplemented by reference TRBV19 and TRBJ2-2, the full variable domain reads DGGITQSPKYLFRKEGQNVTLSCEQNLNHDAMYWYRQDPGQGLRLIYYSQIVNDFQKGDIAEGYSVSREKKESFPLTVTSAQKNPTAFYLCASSIGRLNTGELFFGEGSRLTVL.